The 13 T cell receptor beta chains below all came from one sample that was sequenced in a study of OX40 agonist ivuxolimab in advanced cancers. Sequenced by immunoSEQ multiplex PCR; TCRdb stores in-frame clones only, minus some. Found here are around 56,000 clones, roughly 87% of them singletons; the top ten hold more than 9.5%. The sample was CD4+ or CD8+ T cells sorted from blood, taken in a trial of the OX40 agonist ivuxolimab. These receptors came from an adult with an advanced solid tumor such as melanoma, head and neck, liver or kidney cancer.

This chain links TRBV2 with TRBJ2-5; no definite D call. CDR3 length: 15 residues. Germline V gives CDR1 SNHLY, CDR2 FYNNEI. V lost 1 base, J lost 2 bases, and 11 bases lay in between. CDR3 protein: CASSEVGWFQETQYF. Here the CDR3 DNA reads TGTGCCAGCAGTGAAGTTGGGTGGTTTCAAGAGACCCAGTACTTC.

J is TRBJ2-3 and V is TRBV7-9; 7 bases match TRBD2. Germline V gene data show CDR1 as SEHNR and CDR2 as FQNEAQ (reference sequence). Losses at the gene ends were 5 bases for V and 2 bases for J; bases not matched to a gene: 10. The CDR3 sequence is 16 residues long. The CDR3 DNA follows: TGTGCCAGCAGCCCTCTACTAGCGAGTTACACAGATACGCAGTATTTT. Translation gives CASSPLLASYTDTQYF.

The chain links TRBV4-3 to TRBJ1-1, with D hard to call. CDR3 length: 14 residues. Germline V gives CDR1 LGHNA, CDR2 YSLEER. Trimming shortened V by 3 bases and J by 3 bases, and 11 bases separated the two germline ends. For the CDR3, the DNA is TGCGCCAGCAGCCAGGGGATTATGGACACTGAAGCTTTCTTT. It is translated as CASSQGIMDTEAFF.

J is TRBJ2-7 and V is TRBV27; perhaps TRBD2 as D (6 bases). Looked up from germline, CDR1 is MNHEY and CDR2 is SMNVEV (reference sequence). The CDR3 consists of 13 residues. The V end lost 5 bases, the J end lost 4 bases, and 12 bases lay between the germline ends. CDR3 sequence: CASSEYGGYEQYV. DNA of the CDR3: TGTGCCAGCAGTGAATACGGGGGATACGAGCAGTACGTC.

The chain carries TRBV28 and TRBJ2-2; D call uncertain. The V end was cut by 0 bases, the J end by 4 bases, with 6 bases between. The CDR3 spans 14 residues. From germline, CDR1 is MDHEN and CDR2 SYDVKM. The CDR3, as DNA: TGTGCCAGCAGTTTATGGCGATCCACCGGGGAGCTGTTTTTT. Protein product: CASSLWRSTGELFF.

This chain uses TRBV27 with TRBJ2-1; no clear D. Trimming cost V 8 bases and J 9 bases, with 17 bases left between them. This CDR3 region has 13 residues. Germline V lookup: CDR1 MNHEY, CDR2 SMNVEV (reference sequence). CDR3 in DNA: TGTGCCAGCGCACCCCAATGGGGAAGTGAGCAGTTCTTC. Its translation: CASAPQWGSEQFF.

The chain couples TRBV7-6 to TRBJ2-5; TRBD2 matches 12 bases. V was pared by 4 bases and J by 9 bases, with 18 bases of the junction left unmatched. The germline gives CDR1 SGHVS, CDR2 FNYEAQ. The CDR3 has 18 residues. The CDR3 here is CASSSPTSGSHLRMPQYF. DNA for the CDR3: TGTGCCAGCAGCTCTCCGACTAGCGGGAGCCACCTCCGCATGCCCCAGTACTTC.

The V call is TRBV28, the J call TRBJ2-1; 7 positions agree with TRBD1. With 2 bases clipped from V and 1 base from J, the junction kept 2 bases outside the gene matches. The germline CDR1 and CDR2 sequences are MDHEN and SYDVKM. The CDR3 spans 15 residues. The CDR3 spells CASSLEGQSYNEQFF. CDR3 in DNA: TGTGCCAGCAGTTTAGAGGGACAGTCCTACAATGAGCAGTTCTTC.

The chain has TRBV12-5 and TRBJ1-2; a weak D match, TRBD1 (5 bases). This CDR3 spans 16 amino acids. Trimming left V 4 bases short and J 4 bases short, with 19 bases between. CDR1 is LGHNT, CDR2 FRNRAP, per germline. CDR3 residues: CASGSGGPVSLYGYTF. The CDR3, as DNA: TGTGCTAGTGGTTCTGGGGGTCCGGTCAGCCTCTATGGCTACACCTTC.

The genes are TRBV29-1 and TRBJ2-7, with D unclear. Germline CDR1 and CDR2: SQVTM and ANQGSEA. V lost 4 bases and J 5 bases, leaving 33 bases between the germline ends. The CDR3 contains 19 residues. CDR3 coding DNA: TGCAGCGTTGTTGATCCGAGAGACGGTCGGAAAGGGCCTGGGGACGAGCAGTACTTC. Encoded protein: CSVVDPRDGRKGPGDEQYF.

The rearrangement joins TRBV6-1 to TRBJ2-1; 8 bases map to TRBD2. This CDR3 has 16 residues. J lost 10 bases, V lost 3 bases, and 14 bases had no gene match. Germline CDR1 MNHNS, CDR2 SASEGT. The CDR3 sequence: CASSESSGGRVWEQFF. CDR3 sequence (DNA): TGTGCCAGCAGTGAGTCCAGCGGGGGCCGCGTGTGGGAGCAGTTCTTC.

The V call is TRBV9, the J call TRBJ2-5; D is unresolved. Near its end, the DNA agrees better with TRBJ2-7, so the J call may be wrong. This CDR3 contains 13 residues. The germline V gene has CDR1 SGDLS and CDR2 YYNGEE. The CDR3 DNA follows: TGTGCCAGCAGCGTAGGAGTCACCTACGAGCAGTACTTC. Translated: CASSVGVTYEQYF.

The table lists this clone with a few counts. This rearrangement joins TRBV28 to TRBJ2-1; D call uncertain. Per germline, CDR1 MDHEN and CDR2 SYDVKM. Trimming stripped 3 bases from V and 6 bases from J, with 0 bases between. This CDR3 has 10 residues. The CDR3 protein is CASSFNEQFF. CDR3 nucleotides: TGTGCCAGCAGTTTCAATGAGCAGTTCTTC.